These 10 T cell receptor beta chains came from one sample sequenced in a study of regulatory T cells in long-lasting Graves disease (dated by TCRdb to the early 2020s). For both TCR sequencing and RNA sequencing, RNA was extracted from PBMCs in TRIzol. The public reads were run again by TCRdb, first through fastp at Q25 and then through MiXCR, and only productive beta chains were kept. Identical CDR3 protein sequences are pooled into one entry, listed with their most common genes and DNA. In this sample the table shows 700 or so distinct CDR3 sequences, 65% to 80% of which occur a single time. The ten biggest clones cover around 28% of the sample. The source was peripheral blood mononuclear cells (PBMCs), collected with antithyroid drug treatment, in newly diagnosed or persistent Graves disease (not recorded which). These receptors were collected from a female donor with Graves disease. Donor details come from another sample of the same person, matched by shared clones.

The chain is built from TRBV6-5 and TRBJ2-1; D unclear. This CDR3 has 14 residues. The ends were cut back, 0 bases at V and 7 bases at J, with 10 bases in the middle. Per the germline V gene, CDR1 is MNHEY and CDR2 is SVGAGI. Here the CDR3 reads CASSYSPEVNEQFF. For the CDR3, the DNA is TGTGCCAGCAGTTACTCCCCCGAAGTAAATGAGCAGTTCTTC.

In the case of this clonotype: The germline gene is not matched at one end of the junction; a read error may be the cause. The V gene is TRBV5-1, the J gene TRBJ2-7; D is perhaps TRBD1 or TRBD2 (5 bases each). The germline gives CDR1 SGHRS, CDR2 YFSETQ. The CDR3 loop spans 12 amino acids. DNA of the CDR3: TGCGCCAGCAGATTGGGGGCCTACGAGCAGTACTTC. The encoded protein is CASRLGAYEQYF.

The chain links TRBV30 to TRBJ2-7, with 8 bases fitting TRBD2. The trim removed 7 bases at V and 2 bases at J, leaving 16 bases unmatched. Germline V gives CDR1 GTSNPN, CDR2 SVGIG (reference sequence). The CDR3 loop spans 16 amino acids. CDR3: CASSQVGTRPTYEQYF. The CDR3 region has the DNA TGTGCCTCCTCTCAAGTCGGGACTAGACCGACCTACGAGCAGTACTTC.

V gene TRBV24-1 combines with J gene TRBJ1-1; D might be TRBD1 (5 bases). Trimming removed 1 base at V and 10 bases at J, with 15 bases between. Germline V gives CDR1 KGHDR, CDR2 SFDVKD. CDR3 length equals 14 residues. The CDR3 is CATSDFYTGTGAFF. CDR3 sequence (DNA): TGTGCCACCAGTGATTTCTACACCGGGACGGGAGCTTTCTTT.

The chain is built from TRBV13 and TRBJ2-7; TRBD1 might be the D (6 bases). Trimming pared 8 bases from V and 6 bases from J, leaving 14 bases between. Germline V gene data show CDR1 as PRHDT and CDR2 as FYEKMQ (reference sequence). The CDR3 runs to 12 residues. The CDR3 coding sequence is TGTGCCAGCGAGCGGAAAGGGGGCGAGCAGTACTTC. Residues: CASERKGGEQYF.

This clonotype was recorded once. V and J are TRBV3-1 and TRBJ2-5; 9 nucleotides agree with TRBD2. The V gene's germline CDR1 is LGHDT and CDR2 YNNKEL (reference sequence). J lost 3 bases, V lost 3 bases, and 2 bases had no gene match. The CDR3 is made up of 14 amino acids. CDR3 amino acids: CASSQTSGKETQYF. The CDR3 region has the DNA TGTGCCAGCAGCCAGACTAGCGGTAAAGAGACCCAGTACTTC.

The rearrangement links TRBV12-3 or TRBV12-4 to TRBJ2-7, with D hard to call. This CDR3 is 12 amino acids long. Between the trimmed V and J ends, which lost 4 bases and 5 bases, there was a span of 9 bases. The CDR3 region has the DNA TGTGCCAGCAGTTCATTTAATGACGAGCAGTACTTC. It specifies CASSSFNDEQYF.

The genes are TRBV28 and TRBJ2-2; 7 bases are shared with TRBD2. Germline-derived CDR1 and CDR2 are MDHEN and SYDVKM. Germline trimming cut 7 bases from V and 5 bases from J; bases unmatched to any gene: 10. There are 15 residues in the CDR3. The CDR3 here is CASTPTREGTGELFF. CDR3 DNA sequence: TGTGCCAGCACCCCCACCAGGGAGGGGACCGGGGAGCTGTTTTTT.

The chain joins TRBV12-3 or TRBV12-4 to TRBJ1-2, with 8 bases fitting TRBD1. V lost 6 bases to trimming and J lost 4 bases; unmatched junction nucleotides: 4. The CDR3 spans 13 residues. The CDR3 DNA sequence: TGTGCCAGCAGCCGGACAGGGCGCTATGGCTACACCTTC. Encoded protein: CASSRTGRYGYTF.

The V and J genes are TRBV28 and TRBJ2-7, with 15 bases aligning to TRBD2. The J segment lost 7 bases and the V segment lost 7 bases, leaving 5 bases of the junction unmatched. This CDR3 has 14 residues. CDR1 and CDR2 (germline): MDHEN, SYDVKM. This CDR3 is CASTRTSGRVEQYF. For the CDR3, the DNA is TGTGCCAGCACCCGGACTAGCGGGAGGGTTGAGCAGTACTTC.